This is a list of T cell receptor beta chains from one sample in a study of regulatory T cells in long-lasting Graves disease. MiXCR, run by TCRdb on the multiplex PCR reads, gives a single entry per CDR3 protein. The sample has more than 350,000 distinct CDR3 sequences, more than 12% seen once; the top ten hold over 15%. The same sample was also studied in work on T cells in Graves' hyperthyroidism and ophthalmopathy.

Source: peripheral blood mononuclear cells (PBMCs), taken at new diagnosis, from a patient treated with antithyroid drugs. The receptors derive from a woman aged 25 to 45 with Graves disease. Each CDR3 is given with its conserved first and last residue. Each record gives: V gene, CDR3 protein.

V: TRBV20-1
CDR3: CSARVRGETQYF

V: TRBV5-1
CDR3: CASSSAPGSSYEQYF

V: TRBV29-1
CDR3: CSAGGGIFDSGANVLTF

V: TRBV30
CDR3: CASLTVAEANYGYTF

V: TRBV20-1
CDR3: CSARASGATDTQYF

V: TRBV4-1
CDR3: CASSRLAGGPVEQYF

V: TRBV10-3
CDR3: CAIRGGLEETQYF

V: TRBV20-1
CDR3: CSAQAQGNLNTGELFF

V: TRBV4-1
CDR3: CASSQEKWGLAGGLYEQYF

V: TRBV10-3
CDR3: CAISEGGYEQYF

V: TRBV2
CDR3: CASTLERPPLGEQFF

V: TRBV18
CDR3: CASSPLGTGGTDTQYF

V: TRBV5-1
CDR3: CASSLDGFMNTEAFF

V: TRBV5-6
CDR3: CASSGANYGYTF

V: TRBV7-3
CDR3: CASSPRTSGGQEQFF